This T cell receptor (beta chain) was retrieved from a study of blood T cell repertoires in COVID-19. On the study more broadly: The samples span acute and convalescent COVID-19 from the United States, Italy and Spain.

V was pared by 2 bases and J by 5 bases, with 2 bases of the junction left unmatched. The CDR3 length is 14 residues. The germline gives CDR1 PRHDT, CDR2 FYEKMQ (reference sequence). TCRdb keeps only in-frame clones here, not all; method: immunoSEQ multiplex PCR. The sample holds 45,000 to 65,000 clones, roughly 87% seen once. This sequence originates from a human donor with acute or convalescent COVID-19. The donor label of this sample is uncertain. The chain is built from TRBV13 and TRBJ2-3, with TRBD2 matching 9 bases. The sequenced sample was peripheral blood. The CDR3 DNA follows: TGTGCCAGCAGCTTACTAGCGGGAAGAGATACGCAGTATTTT. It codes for CASSLLAGRDTQYF.